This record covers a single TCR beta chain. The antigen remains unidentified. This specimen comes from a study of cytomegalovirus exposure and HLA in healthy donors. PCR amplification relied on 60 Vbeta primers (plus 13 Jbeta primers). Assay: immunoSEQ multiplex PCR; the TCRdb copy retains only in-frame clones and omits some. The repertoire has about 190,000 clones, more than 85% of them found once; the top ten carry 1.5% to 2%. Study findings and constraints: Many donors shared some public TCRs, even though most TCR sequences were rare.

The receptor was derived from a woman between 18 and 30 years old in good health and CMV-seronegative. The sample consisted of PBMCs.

The CDR3 is CASSLGHVQETQYF. In DNA, the CDR3 is TGTGCCAGCAGCCTTGGACACGTCCAAGAGACCCAGTACTTC. The rearrangement links TRBV9 to TRBJ2-5; possibly TRBD1 for D (5 bases). There are 14 residues in the CDR3. V was cut by 4 bases and J by 1 base, with 11 bases left in between. Germline CDR1 reads SGDLS; CDR2 reads YYNGEE.